The T cell receptor (beta chain) under discussion was sequenced for a study of OX40 agonist ivuxolimab in advanced cancers. Some clones are missing from TCRdb's copy, which holds only in-frame ones; the method was immunoSEQ multiplex PCR. This table has about 55,000 clones, approximately 80% appearing once. CDR1 and CDR2 (germline): SGHTA, FQGNSA. The J segment lost 0 bases and the V segment lost 3 bases, leaving 3 bases of the junction unmatched. The CDR3 loop spans 15 amino acids. Sequenced material: CD4+ or CD8+ T cells sorted from blood, taken in a trial of the OX40 agonist ivuxolimab. The genes are TRBV7-2 and TRBJ1-1, with 8 bases lining up with TRBD1. The clonotype originates from an adult with an advanced solid tumor such as melanoma, head and neck, liver or kidney cancer. CDR3 sequence (DNA): TGTGCCAGCAGCTTTGGGACAGGTTTGAACACTGAAGCTTTCTTT. Translation gives CASSFGTGLNTEAFF. Based on the CDR3 plus reference TRBV7-2 and TRBJ1-1, the full variable domain is GAGVSQSPSNKVTEKGKDVELRCDPISGHTALYWYRQSLGQGLEFLIYFQGNSAPDKSGLPSDRFSAERTGGSVSTLTIQRTQQEDSAVYLCASSFGTGLNTEAFFGQGTRLTVV.